These T cell receptor beta chains were read from a single sample in a study of CD8 T cells in ankylosing spondylitis. TCRdb fed the 5' RACE reads into MiXCR, producing one record per CDR3 protein. Of 300,000 to 400,000 distinct CDR3 sequences listed, around 15% are singletons. Sequencing used blood, either unsorted or a sorted T cell fraction (not recorded which). These receptors all come from a male donor with ankylosing spondylitis or in good health (not recorded which). Both conserved end residues are part of each CDR3. Each record gives: clone size, J gene, V gene, D gene, CDR3 DNA, CDR3 protein. D genes are given only for firm matches. A row's size may be missing; if present it is once, few, many or a size class.

-,TRBJ1-3,TRBV5-1,-,TGCGCCAGCTCAATTCCCGGGTCTGGAAACACCATATATTTT,CASSIPGSGNTIYF
-,TRBJ1-4,TRBV6-1,-,TGTGCCAGCAGACGGGATTCAACTAATGAAAAACTGTTTTTT,CASRRDSTNEKLFF
-,TRBJ2-1,TRBV18,-,TGTGCCAGCTCACCCGGGGGAGGAAATAATGAGCAGTTCTTC,CASSPGGGNNEQFF
-,TRBJ1-2,TRBV12-3/TRBV12-4,TRBD1,TGTGCCAGCAGTTCCGAGGTCCTTACGACAGGGAAAGGTGGCTACACCTTC,CASSSEVLTTGKGGYTF
-,TRBJ2-2,TRBV6-5,TRBD1,TGTGCCAGCATTAACCAGGGGGCGAACACCGGGGAGCTGTTTTTT,CASINQGANTGELFF
few,TRBJ2-1,TRBV5-1,-,TGCGCCAGCAGCTTGATTCGGTCGGGGGCCCGGCAGTTCTTC,CASSLIRSGARQFF
few,TRBJ1-3,TRBV20-1,-,TGCAGTGCTTCGACGGGGGGAAACACCATATATTTT,CSASTGGNTIYF
many,TRBJ2-7,TRBV4-1,-,TGCGCCAGCAGCCAAGATTCCCGGGACATCTACGAGCAGTACTTC,CASSQDSRDIYEQYF
-,TRBJ1-2,TRBV9,-,TGTGCCAGCAGCGCGGGACATTGGGGCTACACCTTC,CASSAGHWGYTF
few,TRBJ2-7,TRBV7-2,-,TGTGCCAGCAGCTCCTTGGACGAGCAGTACTTC,CASSSLDEQYF
few,TRBJ1-1,TRBV20-1,-,TGCAGTGCTGCTGACTTAAACACTGAAGCTTTCTTT,CSAADLNTEAFF
-,TRBJ2-2,TRBV5-1,-,TGCGCCAGCAGCTTGGGTGAGGGCAGCAGGACCGGGGAGCTGTTTTTT,CASSLGEGSRTGELFF
few,TRBJ2-3,TRBV5-1,TRBD1,TGCGCCAGCAGCCTCAGGGGGTACGATACGCAGTATTTT,CASSLRGYDTQYF
many,TRBJ2-3,TRBV3-1,-,TGTGCCAGCAGCCAAAGAGGTGGTCGACCAGATACGCAGTATTTT,CASSQRGGRPDTQYF
many,TRBJ2-3,TRBV5-1,TRBD2,TGCGCCAGCAGCGTACCTAGCGGGGGAATTAGCACAGATACGCAGTATTTT,CASSVPSGGISTDTQYF
many,TRBJ2-2,TRBV6-5,TRBD1,TGTGCCAGCAGTTACACAGGGGGAACCGGGGAGCTGTTTTTT,CASSYTGGTGELFF
few,TRBJ1-2,TRBV2,-,TGTGCCAGCAGTGATACCCCCTTGGGCTACACCTTC,CASSDTPLGYTF
few,TRBJ1-2,TRBV20-1,-,TGCAGTGCTAGAGAGGAGGGATCCTATGGCTACACCTTC,CSAREEGSYGYTF
many,TRBJ2-3,TRBV4-1,TRBD2,TGCGCCAGCAGCCTTCGACTAGCGGGGACAGATACGCAGTATTTT,CASSLRLAGTDTQYF
-,TRBJ2-1,TRBV19,-,TGTGCCAGTAATCAGGGGCTCAACAATGAGCAGTTCTTC,CASNQGLNNEQFF
many,TRBJ2-5,TRBV10-3,-,TGTGCCATCAGTGAGGGTTTCGAGACCCAGTACTTC,CAISEGFETQYF
few,TRBJ1-1,TRBV20-1,-,TGCAGTGCTAGACCATGGGGGGGAAGTGACACTGAAGCTTTCTTT,CSARPWGGSDTEAFF
few,TRBJ2-1,TRBV20-1,-,TGCAGTGCTAGACTCCGGCGGGGCAGCTCCTACAATGAGCAGTTCTTC,CSARLRRGSSYNEQFF
few,TRBJ2-1,TRBV12-3/TRBV12-4,TRBD2,TGTGCCAGCAGTTTTCTAGCGGGCTCCTACAATGAGCAGTTCTTC,CASSFLAGSYNEQFF
few,TRBJ2-5,TRBV6-1,-,TGTGCCAGCGGGCGAACTACAACCCAAGAGACCCAGTACTTC,CASGRTTTQETQYF
-,TRBJ1-6,TRBV6-1,-,TGTGCCAGCAGTGAATTTGCGCAACCTGCCTATAATTCACCCCTCCACTTT,CASSEFAQPAYNSPLHF
many,TRBJ1-1,TRBV5-1,TRBD1,TGCGCCAGCCGACAGGGGATCCTGAACACTGAAGCTTTCTTT,CASRQGILNTEAFF
few,TRBJ2-5,TRBV5-1,TRBD1,TGCGCCAGCAGCTTGGACCTAGCAGGGGGTGAGACCCAGTACTTC,CASSLDLAGGETQYF
-,TRBJ2-2,TRBV20-1,TRBD1,TGCAGTGCTAGAGGAGGGGGCCCGAACACCGGGGAGCTGTTTTTT,CSARGGGPNTGELFF
few,TRBJ2-3,TRBV4-1,TRBD2,TGCGCCAGCAGCCAAGTTGCTAGCGGGAGGCCCACAGATACGCAGTATTTT,CASSQVASGRPTDTQYF
-,TRBJ1-1,TRBV15,TRBD1,TGTGCCACCAGCAGAGATAAGGGTAACAGGGGGACTGAAGCTTTCTTT,CATSRDKGNRGTEAFF
many,TRBJ1-1,TRBV11-2,-,TGTGCCAGCAGCTTAGATGCGGCAGGGTACACTGAAGCTTTCTTT,CASSLDAAGYTEAFF
-,TRBJ1-2,TRBV6-2/TRBV6-3,-,TGTGCCAGCAGTTTGGATGGGGACACCCATGGCTACACCTTC,CASSLDGDTHGYTF
-,TRBJ2-2,TRBV19,-,TGTGCCAGTTCGGGCGCCAGGGCGAACACCGGGGAGCTGTTTTTT,CASSGARANTGELFF
once,TRBJ2-7,TRBV6-5,TRBD2,TGTGCCAGCAGTTACCCAGCGGGGGGGTCCTACGAGCAGTACTTC,CASSYPAGGSYEQYF
-,TRBJ1-5,TRBV15,-,TGTGCCACCAGCAGAGAGACGGACCAGCCCCAGCATTTT,CATSRETDQPQHF
many,TRBJ2-1,TRBV29-1,TRBD1,TGCAGCGTTGTTCGGGACAGGGGTCATGAGCAGTTCTTC,CSVVRDRGHEQFF
few,TRBJ1-4,TRBV6-1,-,TGTGCCAGCAGTCGGACACCTTCGGGTGAAAAACTGTTTTTT,CASSRTPSGEKLFF
many,TRBJ1-1,TRBV5-1,-,TGCGCCAGCAGCTGGACGTCGGGCACTGAAGCTTTCTTT,CASSWTSGTEAFF
few,TRBJ1-2,TRBV7-9,-,TGTGCCAGCAGCTTTTTGTCGAAGATTGATCCTTATGGCTACACCTTC,CASSFLSKIDPYGYTF
few,TRBJ1-1,TRBV12-3/TRBV12-4,-,TGTGCCAGCAGTTGGGACACGGGAGTAGCTTTCTTT,CASSWDTGVAFF
many,TRBJ2-5,TRBV18,-,TGTGCCAGCTCACCTTTCGGCGGCTCTGGGGAGACCCAGTACTTC,CASSPFGGSGETQYF